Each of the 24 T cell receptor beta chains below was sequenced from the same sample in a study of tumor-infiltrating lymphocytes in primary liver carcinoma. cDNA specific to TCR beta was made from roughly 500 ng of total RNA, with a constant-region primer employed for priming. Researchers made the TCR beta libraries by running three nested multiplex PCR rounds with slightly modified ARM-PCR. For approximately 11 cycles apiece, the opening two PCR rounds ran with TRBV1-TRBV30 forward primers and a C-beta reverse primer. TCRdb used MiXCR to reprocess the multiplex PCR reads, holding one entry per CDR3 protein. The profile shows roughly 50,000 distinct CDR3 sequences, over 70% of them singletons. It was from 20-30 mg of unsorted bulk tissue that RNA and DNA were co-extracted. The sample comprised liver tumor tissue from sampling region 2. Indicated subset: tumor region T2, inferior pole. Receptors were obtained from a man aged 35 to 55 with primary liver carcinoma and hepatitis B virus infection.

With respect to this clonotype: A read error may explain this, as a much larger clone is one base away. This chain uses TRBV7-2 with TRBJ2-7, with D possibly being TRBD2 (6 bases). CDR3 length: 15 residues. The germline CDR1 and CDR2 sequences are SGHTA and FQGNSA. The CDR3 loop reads CAISSFSGFAYEQYF. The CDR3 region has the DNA TGTGCCATCAGCTCCTTTAGCGGTTTTGCCTACGAGCAGTACTTC.

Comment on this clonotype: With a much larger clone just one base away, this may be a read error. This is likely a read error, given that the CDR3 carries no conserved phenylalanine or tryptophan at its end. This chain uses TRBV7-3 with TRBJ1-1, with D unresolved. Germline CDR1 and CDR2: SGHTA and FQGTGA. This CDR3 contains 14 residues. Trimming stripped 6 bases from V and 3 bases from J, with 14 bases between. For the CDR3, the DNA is TGTGCCAGCAGGCAGTCGGCGGAGGACACTGAAGCTTTCATT. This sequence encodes CASRQSAEDTEAFI.

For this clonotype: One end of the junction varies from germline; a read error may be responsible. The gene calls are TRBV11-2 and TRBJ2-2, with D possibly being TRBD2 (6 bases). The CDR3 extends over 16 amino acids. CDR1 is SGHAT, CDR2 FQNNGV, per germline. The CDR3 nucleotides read TGTGCCGGCAGTTTAGTGGCGCTAGCGAGAACCGGGGAGCTGTTTTTT. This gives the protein CAGSLVALARTGELFF.

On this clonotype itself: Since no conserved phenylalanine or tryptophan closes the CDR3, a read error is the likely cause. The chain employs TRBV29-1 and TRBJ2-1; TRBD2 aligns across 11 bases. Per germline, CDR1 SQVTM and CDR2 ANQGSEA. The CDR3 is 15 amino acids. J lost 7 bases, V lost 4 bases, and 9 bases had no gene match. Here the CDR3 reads CSVVIAGGPGNEQFL. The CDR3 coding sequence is TGCAGCGTTGTGATAGCGGGAGGGCCAGGTAATGAGCAGTTCTTA.

In DNA, the CDR3 is TGCAGCGTCCAGAACACCGGGGAGCTGTTTTTT. Protein sequence: CSVQNTGELFF. The V gene is TRBV29-1, the J gene TRBJ2-2; D is unresolved. The V gene lost 6 bases and the J gene lost 1 base, with 3 bases spanning the gap. This CDR3 has 11 residues. Germline V gene lookup returns CDR1 SQVTM and CDR2 ANQGSEA.

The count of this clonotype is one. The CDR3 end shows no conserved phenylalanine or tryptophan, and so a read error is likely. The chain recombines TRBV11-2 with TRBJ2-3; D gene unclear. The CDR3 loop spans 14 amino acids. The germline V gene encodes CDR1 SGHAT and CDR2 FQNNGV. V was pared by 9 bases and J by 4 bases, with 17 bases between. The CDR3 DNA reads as TGTGCCAGGAGCCCGGGCTCCCCATCAGATACGCAGTATTTA. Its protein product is CARSPGSPSDTQYL.

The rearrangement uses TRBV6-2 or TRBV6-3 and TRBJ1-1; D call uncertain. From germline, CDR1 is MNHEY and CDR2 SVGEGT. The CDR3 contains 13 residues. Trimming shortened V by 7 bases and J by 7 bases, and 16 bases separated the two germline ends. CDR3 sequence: CASKPELNIEAFF. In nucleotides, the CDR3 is TGTGCCAGCAAGCCGGAATTGAATATTGAAGCTTTCTTT.

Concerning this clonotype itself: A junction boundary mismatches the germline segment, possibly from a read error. CDR3 region: CDTSDETSYNEQFF. Here the CDR3 DNA reads TGTGACACCAGTGATGAGACTTCCTACAATGAGCAGTTCTTC. The chain recombines TRBV24-1 with TRBJ2-1; D is uncertain. This CDR3 is 14 amino acids long. CDR1 and CDR2 (germline): KGHDR, SFDVKD.

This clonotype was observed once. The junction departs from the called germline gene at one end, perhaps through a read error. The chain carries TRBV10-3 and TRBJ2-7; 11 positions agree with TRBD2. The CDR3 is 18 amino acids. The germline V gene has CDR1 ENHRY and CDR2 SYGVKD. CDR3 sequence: CAISPGLAASPFTYDQYF. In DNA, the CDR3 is TGTGCCATCAGCCCGGGACTAGCGGCGTCCCCCTTCACCTACGACCAGTACTTC.

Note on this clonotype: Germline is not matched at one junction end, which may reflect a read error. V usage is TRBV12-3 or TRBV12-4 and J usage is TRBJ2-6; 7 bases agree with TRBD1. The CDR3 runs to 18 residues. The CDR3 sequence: CASSLGGGANSGANVLVF. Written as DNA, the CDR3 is TGTGCCAGCAGTTTAGGAGGGGGCGCGAACTCTGGGGCCAACGTCCTGGTTTTC.

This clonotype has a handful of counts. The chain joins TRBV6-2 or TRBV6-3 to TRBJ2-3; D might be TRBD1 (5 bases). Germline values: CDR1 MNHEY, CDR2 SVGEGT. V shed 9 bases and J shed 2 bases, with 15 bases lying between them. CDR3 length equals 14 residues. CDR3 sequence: CASGETAPTDTQYF. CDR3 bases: TGTGCCAGTGGTGAGACAGCCCCCACAGATACGCAGTATTTT.

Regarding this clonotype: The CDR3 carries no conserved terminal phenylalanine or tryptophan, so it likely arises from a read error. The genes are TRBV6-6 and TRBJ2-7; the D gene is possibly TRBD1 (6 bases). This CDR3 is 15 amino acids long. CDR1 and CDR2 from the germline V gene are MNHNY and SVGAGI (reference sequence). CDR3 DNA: TGTACCAGCAGTTATCACCGGGACAACTCCTACGAGCAGTACATC. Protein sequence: CTSSYHRDNSYEQYI.

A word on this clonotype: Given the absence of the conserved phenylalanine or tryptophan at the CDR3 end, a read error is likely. The CDR3 sequence is CASILGGANTEAFI. Written as DNA, the CDR3 is TGTGCCAGCATCTTGGGGGGAGCGAACACTGAAGCTTTCATT. The V and J genes are TRBV6-5 and TRBJ1-1; D may be TRBD1 (5 bases). Trimming removed 7 bases from V and 1 base from J, with 13 bases in between. CDR3 length: 14 residues. Germline V gene lookup returns CDR1 MNHEY and CDR2 SVGAGI.

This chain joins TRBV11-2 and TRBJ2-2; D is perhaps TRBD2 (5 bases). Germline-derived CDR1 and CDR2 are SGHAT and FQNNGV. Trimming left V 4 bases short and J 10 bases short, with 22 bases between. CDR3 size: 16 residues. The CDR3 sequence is CASSSRARGISEELFF. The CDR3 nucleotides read TGTGCCAGCAGCTCACGGGCGAGAGGGATATCCGAGGAGCTGTTTTTT.

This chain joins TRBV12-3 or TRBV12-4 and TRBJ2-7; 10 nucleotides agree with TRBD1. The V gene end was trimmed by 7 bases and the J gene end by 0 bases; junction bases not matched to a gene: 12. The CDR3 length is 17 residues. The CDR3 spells CASTLPRDRGSSYEQYF. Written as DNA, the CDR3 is TGTGCCAGCACTTTGCCTAGGGACAGGGGAAGCTCCTACGAGCAGTACTTC.

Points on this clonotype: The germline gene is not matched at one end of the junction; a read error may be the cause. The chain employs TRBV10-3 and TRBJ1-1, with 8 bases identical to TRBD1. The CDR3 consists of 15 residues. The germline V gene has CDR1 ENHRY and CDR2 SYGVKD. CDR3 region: CAIDPGGDRNTEAFF. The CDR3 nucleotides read TGCGCCATCGATCCAGGGGGCGATCGGAACACTGAAGCTTTCTTT.

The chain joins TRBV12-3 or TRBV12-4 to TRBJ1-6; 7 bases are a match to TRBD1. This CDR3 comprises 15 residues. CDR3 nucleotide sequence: TGTGTCAACAGTTACACGACAGGGCGTAATTCACCCCTCCACTTT. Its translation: CVNSYTTGRNSPLHF.

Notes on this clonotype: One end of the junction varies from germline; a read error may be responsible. CDR3 nucleotides: TGTGCCAGCAGCGATACTGAGGGCCTCGGAGAGGCCCAGTACTTC. It codes for CASSDTEGLGEAQYF. The chain recombines TRBV2 with TRBJ2-5, with D possibly being TRBD2 (5 bases). From germline, CDR1 is SNHLY and CDR2 FYNNEI. This CDR3 comprises 15 residues.

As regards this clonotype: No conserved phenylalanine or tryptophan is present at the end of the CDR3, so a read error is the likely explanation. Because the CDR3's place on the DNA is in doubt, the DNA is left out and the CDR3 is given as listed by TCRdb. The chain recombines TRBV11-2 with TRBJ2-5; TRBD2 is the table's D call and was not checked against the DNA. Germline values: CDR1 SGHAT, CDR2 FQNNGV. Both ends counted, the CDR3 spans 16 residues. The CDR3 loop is CTSSLGSSGPGETRYL.

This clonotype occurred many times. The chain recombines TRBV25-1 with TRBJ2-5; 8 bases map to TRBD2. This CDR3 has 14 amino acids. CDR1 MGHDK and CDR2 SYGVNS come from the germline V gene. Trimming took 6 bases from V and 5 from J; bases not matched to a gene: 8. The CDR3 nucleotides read TGTGCCAGCAGCCAACGGGGGGGTGAGGAGACCCAGTACTTC. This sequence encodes CASSQRGGEETQYF. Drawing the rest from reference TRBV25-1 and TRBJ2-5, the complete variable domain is EADIYQTPRYLVIGTGKKITLECSQTMGHDKMYWYQQDPGMELHLIHYSYGVNSTEKGDLSSESTVSRIRTEHFPLTLESARPSHTSQYLCASSQRGGEETQYFGPGTRLLVL.

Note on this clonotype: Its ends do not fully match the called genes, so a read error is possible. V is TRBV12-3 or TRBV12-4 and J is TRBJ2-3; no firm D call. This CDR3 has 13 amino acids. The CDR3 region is CASSRRAYYEQYF. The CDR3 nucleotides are TGTGCCAGCAGCCGACGGGCATACTACGAGCAGTACTTT.

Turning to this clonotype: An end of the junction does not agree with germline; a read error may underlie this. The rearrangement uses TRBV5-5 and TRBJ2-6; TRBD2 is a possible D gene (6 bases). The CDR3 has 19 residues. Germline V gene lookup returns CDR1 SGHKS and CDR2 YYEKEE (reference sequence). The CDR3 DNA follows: TGTGCAAGCAGCTTGAGACTAGGGGAGATTAGCTCTGGGGCCAACGTCCTGACTTTC. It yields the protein CASSLRLGEISSGANVLTF.

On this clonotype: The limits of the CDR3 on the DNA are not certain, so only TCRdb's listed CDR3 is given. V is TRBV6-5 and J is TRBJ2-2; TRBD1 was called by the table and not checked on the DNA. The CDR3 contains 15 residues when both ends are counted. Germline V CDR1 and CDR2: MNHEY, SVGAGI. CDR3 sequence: CTSSFGTGITGELLF.

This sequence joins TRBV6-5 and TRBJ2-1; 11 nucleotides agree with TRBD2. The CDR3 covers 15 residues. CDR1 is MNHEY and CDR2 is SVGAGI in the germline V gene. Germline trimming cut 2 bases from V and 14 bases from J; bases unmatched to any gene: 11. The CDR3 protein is CASSYPTTSGSRKFF. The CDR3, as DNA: TGTGCCAGCAGTTACCCTACTACTAGCGGGAGTCGGAAGTTCTTC.